This T cell receptor (beta chain) came from a study of blood T cell repertoires in COVID-19. Study-level information: Whether acute or convalescent, the COVID-19 samples came from the United States, Italy and Spain.

Original data processing: For nucleated cells, counts were estimated from reference gene primer amplification. Assay: immunoSEQ multiplex PCR; the TCRdb copy retains only in-frame clones and omits some. The D gene and trimming were derived from the DNA, and the V and J assignments and clone size from that table. The sample records approximately 200,000 clones, 80% to 90% being singletons. Trimming shortened V by 0 bases and J by 0 bases, and 16 bases separated the two germline ends. Germline loops: CDR1 SGHTA, CDR2 FQGNSA. The CDR3 spans 18 residues. Those enrolled, adults aged roughly 18 to 89 years, came from about two dozen US areas. Clinical history reported by participants formed the basis on which cohorts were assigned.

The clonotype was recovered from a woman between 35 and 50 years old with acute COVID-19. The sample comprised PBMCs or T cells enriched from blood (not recorded which). The chain employs TRBV7-2 and TRBJ2-3, with a tentative D call TRBD1 (6 bases). The CDR3 spells CASSLALQTGSSTDTQYF. The CDR3 nucleotides are TGTGCCAGCAGCTTAGCCCTCCAGACAGGATCCAGCACAGATACGCAGTATTTT. Complete variable domain (other parts from reference TRBV7-2 and TRBJ2-3): GAGVSQSPSNKVTEKGKDVELRCDPISGHTALYWYRQSLGQGLEFLIYFQGNSAPDKSGLPSDRFSAERTGGSVSTLTIQRTQQEDSAVYLCASSLALQTGSSTDTQYFGPGTRLTVL.